Listed below are T cell receptor beta chains from one sample, sequenced in a study of T cell changes during pregnancy in multiple sclerosis. TCRdb keeps only in-frame clones here, not all; method: immunoSEQ multiplex PCR. The table includes 90,000 or so clones, approximately 90% detected once. Sequencing used peripheral blood, obtained in the first trimester of pregnancy. These receptor sequences come from a female donor in good health, enrolled as a control in a pregnancy study. Each CDR3 is given with its conserved first and last residue. The D gene is left open where the match is weak. The size of a clone is reported for some rows only, either as once, few or many, or as a class for expanded clones.

CDR3 length: 15
V gene: TRBV11-2
clone size: NA
J gene: TRBJ2-7
D gene: TRBD2
CDR3 DNA: TGTGCCAGCAGTCTGGCCCGCGGGGGGGCGTTCGAGCAGTACTTC
CDR3 protein: CASSLARGGAFEQYF

CDR3 length: 18
V gene: TRBV29-1
clone size: NA
J gene: TRBJ2-5
D gene: NA
CDR3 DNA: TGCAGCGTTGTTTACGGGGAGGTCAGACAGTGGACCCAAGAGACCCAGTACTTC
CDR3 protein: CSVVYGEVRQWTQETQYF

CDR3 length: 15
V gene: TRBV7-9
clone size: NA
J gene: TRBJ2-1
D gene: TRBD2
CDR3 DNA: TGTGCCAGCAGACTAGCGGGGGGGAGTGGAAATGAGCAGTTCTTC
CDR3 protein: CASRLAGGSGNEQFF

CDR3 length: 16
V gene: TRBV7-8
clone size: NA
J gene: TRBJ1-2
D gene: NA
CDR3 DNA: TGTGCCAGCACCCGGGACTTGCGCTCCCCATTCTATGGCTACACCTTC
CDR3 protein: CASTRDLRSPFYGYTF

CDR3 length: 11
V gene: TRBV2
clone size: NA
J gene: TRBJ2-3
D gene: NA
CDR3 DNA: TGTGCCAGAGCGGAGGGAGATACGCAGTATTTT
CDR3 protein: CARAEGDTQYF

CDR3 length: 14
V gene: TRBV28
clone size: NA
J gene: TRBJ2-2
D gene: TRBD1
CDR3 DNA: TGTGCCAGCAGTTCCTCGACAGGGTACGGGGAGCTGTTTTTT
CDR3 protein: CASSSSTGYGELFF

CDR3 length: 15
V gene: TRBV7-2
clone size: NA
J gene: TRBJ2-1
D gene: TRBD2
CDR3 DNA: TGTGCCAGCAGCTCCTCACTAGCGCAGTCCAATGAGCAGTTCTTC
CDR3 protein: CASSSSLAQSNEQFF

CDR3 length: 14
V gene: TRBV7-2
clone size: NA
J gene: TRBJ2-7
D gene: TRBD1
CDR3 DNA: TGTGCCAGCAGCTTGGACAGGGCGTCCTACGAGCAGTACTTC
CDR3 protein: CASSLDRASYEQYF

CDR3 length: 16
V gene: TRBV7-6
clone size: NA
J gene: TRBJ2-2
D gene: NA
CDR3 DNA: TGTGCCAGCAGCCCCTCGATAGGGGAGAACACCGGGGAGCTGTTTTTT
CDR3 protein: CASSPSIGENTGELFF

CDR3 length: 14
V gene: TRBV7-9
clone size: NA
J gene: TRBJ1-2
D gene: NA
CDR3 DNA: TGTGCCAGCAGCTTAGTCGGGTCGGGCTATGGCTACACCTTC
CDR3 protein: CASSLVGSGYGYTF

CDR3 length: 19
V gene: TRBV5-1
clone size: once
J gene: TRBJ2-6
D gene: NA
CDR3 DNA: TGCGCCAGCAGCTTGGATGGTAGAATAGGGGCCTCTGGGGCCAACGTCCTGACTTTC
CDR3 protein: CASSLDGRIGASGANVLTF